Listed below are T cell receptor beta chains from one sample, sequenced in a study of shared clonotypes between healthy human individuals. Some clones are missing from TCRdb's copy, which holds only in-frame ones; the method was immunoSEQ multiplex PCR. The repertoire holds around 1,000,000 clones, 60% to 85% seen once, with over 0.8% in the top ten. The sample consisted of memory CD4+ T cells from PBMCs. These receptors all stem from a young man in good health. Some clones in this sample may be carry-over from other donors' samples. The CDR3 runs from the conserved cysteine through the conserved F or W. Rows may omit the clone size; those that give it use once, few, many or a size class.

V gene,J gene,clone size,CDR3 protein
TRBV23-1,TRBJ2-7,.,CASSQFMPRERSYEQYF
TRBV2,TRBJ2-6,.,CASSLLRQGPGANVLTF
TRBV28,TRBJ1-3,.,CASSLVGGSGNTIYF
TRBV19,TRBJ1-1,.,CASKRDYREAFF
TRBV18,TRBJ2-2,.,CASSPMTGHTGELFF
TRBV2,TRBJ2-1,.,CASSVGGYYGEQFF
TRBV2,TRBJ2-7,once,CASATGTSGIDEQYF
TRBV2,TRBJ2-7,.,CASRDWAAQYF
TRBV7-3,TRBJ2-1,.,CASSSGQGTYNEQFF
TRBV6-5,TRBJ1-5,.,CASSYSEGHQPQHF
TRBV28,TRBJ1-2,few,CASRSTLGGQGAYGYTF
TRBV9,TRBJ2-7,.,CASSVDGTAVYEQYF
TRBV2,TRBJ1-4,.,CASSVGQQNEKLFF
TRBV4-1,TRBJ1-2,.,CASSQEAHTGDGYTF
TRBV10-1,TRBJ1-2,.,CASSEDTSYGYTF
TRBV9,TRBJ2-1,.,CASSVEGSGRPKSSYNEQFF
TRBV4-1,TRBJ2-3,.,CASSPFPGTGYDTQYF
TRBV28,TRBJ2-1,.,CASSLAGELGNEQFF
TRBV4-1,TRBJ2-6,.,CASSPRGLAGISGANVLTF
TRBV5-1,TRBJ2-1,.,CASSLAVQPSEQFF
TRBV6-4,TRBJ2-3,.,CASSPQAYSTDTQYF
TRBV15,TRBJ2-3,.,CATSRGGGSRSTDTQYF
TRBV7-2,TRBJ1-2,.,CASSLFRSGANYGYTF
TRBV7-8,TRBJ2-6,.,CASSPTRNQHPGANVLTF
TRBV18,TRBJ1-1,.,CASSPMAHLEAFF
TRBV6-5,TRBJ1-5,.,CASSYQRGGDQPQHF
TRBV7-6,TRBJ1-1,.,CASSGRGVTEAFF
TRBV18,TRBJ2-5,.,CASSSSQETQYF
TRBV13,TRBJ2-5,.,CASSPRGEGQETQYF
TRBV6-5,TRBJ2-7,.,CASSYSFAETYEQYF
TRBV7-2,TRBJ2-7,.,CASSLGPGQTYEQYF
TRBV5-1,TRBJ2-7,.,CASSLAVGPTNEQYF
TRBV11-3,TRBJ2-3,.,CASSLDHGGTDTQYF
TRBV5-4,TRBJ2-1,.,CASSLFRIRLAGVGDNEQFF
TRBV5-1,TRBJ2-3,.,CASSFSTPDTQYF
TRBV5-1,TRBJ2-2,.,CASSSDTGANTGELFF
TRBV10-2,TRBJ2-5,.,CASSARSKTQYF
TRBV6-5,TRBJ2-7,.,CASSRLAGEGGEQYF
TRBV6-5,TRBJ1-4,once,CASRTKGFGEKLFF
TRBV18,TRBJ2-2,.,CASSPQVQSTGELFF
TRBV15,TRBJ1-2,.,CATSPGVGYTF
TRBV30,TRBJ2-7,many,CAWSKGRPYEQYF
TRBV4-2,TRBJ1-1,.,CASSQEPQGDTEAFF
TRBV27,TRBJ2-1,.,CASSSPRGILDNEQFF
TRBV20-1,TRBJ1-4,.,CSAREGEKLFF
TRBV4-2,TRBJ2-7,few,CASSQDRVSYEQYF
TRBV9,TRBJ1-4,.,CASSVGPLTTNEKLFF
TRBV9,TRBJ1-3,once,CASSVASGVSGNTIYF
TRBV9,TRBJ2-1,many,CASSVGVNNEQFF
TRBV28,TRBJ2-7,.,CASSPLSPQLHEQYF
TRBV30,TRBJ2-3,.,CAWSPWTDPTTPDTQYF
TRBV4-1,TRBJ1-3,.,CASQRLSGTGNTIYF
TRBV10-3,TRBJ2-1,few,CAIAGTSGVGNEQFF
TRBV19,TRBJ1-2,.,CASLVTASRNYGYTF
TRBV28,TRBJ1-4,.,CASSTTGGVVLLFF